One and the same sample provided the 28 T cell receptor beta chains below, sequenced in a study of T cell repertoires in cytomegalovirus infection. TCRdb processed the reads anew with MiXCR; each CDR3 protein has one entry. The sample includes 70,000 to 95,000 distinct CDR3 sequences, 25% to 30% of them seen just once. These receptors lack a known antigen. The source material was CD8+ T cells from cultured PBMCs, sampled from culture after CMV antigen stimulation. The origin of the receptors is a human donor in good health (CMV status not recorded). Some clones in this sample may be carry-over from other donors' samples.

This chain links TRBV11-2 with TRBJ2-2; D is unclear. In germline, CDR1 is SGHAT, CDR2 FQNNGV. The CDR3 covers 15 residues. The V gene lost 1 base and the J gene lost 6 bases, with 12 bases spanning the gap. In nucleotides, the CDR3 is TGTGCCAGCAGCTTAGTAGTCGGTTTAGCCGGGGAGCTGTTTTTT. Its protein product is CASSLVVGLAGELFF.

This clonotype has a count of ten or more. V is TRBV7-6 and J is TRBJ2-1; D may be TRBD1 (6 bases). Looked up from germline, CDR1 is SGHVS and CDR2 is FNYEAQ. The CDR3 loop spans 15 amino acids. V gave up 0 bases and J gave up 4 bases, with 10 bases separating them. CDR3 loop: CASSLAGQGYNEQFF. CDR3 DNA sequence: TGTGCCAGCAGCTTAGCTGGCCAGGGGTACAATGAGCAGTTCTTC.

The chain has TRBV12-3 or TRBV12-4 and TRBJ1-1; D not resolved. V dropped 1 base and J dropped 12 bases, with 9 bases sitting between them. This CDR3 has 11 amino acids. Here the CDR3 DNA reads TGTGCCAGCAGTTTAGGATTGTCGACTTTCTTT. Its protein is CASSLGLSTFF.

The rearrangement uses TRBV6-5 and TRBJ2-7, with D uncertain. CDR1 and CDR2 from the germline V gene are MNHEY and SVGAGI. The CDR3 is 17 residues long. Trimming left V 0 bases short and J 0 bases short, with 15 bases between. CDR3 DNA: TGTGCCAGCAGTTACTCGGGGTATGGTAGCACCTCCTACGAGCAGTACTTC. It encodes CASSYSGYGSTSYEQYF.

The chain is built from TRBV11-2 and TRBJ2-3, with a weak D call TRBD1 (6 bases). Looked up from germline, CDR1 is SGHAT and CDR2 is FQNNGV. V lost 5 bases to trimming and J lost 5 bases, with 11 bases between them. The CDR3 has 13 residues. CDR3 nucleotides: TGTGCCAGCAGCCTTACAGGGTTAGATACGCAGTATTTT. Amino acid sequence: CASSLTGLDTQYF.

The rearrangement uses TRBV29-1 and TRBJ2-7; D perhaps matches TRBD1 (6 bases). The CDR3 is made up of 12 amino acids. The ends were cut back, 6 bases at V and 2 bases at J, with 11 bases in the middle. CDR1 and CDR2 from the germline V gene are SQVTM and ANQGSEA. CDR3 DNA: TGCAGCGTCCGGACAGTTACCTACGAGCAGTACTTC. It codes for CSVRTVTYEQYF.

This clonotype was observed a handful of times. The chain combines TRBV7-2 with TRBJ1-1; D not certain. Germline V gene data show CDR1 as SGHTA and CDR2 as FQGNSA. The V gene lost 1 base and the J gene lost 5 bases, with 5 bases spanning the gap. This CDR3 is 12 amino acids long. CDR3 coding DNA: TGTGCCAGCAGCTTAGTGACGACTGAAGCTTTCTTT. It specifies CASSLVTTEAFF.

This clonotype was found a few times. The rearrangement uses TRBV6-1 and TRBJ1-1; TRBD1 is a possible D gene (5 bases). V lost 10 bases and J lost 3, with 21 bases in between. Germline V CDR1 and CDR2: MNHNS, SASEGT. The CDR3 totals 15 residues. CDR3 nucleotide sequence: TGTGCCATCCAATGGGGGGGTAGATTGGACACTGAAGCTTTCTTT. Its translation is CAIQWGGRLDTEAFF.

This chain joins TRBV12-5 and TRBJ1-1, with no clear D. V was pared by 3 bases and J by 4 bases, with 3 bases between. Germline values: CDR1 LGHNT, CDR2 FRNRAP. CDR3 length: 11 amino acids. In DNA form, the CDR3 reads TGTGCTAGTGGTTTCTCCACTGAAGCTTTCTTT. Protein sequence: CASGFSTEAFF.

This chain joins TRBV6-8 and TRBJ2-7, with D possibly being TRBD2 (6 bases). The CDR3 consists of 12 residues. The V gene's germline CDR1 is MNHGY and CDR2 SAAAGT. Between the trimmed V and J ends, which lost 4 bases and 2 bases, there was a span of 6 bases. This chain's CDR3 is CASSWTTYEQYF. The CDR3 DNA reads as TGTGCCAGCAGTTGGACTACCTACGAGCAGTACTTC.

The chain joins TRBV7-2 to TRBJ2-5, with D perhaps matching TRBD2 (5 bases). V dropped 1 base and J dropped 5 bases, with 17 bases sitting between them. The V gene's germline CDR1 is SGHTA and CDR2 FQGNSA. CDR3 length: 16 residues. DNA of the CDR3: TGTGCCAGCAGCTTAGGGGCTAGCCTAGGCGGGGAGACCCAGTACTTC. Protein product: CASSLGASLGGETQYF.

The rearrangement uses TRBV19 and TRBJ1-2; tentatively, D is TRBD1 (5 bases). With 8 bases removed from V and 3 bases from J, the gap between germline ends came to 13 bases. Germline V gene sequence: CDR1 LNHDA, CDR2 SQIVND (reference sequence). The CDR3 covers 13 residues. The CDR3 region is CASDPGLDYGYTF. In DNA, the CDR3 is TGTGCCAGTGACCCGGGACTAGACTATGGCTACACCTTC.

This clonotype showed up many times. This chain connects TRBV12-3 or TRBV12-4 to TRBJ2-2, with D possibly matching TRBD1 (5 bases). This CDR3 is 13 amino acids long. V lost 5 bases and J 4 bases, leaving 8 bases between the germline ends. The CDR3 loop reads CASSRQITGELFF. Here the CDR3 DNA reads TGTGCCAGCAGTAGACAGATCACCGGGGAGCTGTTTTTT.

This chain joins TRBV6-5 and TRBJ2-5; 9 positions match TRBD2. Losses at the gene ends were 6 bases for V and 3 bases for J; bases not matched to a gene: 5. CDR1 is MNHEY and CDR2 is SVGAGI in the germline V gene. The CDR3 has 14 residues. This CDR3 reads CASSASGAKETQYF. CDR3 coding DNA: TGTGCCAGCAGCGCTAGCGGGGCAAAAGAGACCCAGTACTTC.

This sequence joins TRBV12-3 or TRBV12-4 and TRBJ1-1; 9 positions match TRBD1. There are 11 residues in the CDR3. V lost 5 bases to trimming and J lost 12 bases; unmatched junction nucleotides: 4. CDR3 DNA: TGTGCCAGCAGTATGGGACAGGGAACTTTCTTT. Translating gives CASSMGQGTFF.

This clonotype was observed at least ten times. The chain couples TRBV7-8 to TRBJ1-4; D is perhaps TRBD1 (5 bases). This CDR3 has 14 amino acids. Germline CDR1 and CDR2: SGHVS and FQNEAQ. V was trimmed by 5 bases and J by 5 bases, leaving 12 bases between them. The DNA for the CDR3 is TGTGCCAGCAGCAACCGGGACCAAAATGAAAAACTGTTTTTT. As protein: CASSNRDQNEKLFF.

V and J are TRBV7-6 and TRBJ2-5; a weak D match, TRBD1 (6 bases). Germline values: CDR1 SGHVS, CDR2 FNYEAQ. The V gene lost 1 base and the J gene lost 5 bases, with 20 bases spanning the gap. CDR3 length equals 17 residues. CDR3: CASSLGWKGVWSETQYF. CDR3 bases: TGTGCCAGCAGCTTAGGGTGGAAGGGGGTCTGGTCGGAGACCCAGTACTTC.

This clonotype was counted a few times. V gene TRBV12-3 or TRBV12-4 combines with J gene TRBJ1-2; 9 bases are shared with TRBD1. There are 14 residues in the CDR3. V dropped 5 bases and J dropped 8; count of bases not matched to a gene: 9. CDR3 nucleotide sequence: TGTGCCAGCAGTGCCCTAGGACAGGGGCAAGGCTACACCTTC. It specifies CASSALGQGQGYTF.

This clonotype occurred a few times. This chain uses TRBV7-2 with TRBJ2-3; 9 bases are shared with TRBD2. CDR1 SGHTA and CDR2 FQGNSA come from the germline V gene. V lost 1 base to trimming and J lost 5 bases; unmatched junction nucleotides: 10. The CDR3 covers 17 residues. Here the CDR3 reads CASSLEASGAARDTQYF. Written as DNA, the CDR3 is TGTGCCAGCAGCTTAGAGGCTAGCGGGGCCGCACGAGATACGCAGTATTTT.

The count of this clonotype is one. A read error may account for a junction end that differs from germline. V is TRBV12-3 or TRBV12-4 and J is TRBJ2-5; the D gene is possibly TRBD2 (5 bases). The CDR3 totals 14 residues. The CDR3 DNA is TGTGCCCGCAGTTTACGGGGAACGTGGGAGACCCAGTACTTC. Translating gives CARSLRGTWETQYF.

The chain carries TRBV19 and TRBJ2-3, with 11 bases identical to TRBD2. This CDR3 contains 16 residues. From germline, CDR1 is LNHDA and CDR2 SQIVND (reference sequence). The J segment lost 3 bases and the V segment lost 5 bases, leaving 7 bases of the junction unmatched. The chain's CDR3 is CASSHGTSGITDTQYF. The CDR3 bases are TGTGCCAGTAGTCACGGGACTAGCGGCATAACAGATACGCAGTATTTT.

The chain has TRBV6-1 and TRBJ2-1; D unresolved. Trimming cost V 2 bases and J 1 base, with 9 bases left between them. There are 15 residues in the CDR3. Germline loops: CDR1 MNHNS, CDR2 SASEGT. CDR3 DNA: TGTGCCAGCAGTGAAAAGCACCCTTCCTACAATGAGCAGTTCTTC. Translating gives CASSEKHPSYNEQFF.

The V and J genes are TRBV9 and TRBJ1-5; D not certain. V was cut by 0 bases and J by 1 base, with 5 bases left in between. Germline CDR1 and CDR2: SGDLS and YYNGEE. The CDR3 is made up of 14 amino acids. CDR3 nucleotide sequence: TGTGCCAGCAGCGTAGACGGCAGCAATCAGCCCCAGCATTTT. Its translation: CASSVDGSNQPQHF.

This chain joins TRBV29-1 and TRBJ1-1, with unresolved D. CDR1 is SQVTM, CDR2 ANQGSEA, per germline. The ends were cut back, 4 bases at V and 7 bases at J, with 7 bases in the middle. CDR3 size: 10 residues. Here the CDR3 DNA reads TGCAGCGTTGTTTCCCTTGAAGCTTTCTTT. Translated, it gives CSVVSLEAFF.

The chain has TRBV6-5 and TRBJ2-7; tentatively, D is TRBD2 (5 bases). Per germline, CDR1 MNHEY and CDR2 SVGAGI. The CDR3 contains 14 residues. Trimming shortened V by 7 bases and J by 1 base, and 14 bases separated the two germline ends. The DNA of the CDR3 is TGTGCCAGCAAATACGGGGAAGGGTCCTACGAGCAGTACTTC. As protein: CASKYGEGSYEQYF.

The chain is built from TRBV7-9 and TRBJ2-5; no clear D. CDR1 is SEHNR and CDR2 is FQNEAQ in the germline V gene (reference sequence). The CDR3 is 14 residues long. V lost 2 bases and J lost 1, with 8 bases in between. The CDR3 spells CASSLLMAQETQYF. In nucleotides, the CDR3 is TGTGCCAGCAGCTTACTAATGGCCCAAGAGACCCAGTACTTC.

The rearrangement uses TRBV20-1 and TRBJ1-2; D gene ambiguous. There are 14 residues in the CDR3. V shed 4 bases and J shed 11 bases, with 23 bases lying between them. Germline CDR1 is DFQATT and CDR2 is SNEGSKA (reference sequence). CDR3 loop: CSAIRAEAGPRYTF. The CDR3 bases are TGCAGTGCTATAAGGGCCGAGGCCGGGCCTAGATACACCTTC.

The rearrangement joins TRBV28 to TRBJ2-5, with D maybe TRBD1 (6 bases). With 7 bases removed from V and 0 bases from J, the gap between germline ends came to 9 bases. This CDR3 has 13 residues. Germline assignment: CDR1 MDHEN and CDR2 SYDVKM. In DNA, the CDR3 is TGTGCCAGCACCCGGACAGACCAAGAGACCCAGTACTTC. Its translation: CASTRTDQETQYF.